Following are 17 T cell receptor beta chains from one sample sequenced in a study of blood T cell repertoires in COVID-19. TCRdb's table, derived via immunoSEQ multiplex PCR, lists solely in-frame clones and lacks some. Among 300,000 to 400,000 clones, around 87% were seen once, and the ten largest hold 2.3%. Material for sequencing was peripheral blood. These receptors were obtained from a woman aged 60-75 years with COVID-19, enrolled during active disease.

The V call is TRBV7-8, the J call TRBJ1-6; D might be TRBD1 (5 bases). CDR3 length: 16 amino acids. Trimming removed 1 base at V and 10 bases at J, with 17 bases between. From germline, CDR1 is SGHVS and CDR2 FQNEAQ. The CDR3 DNA reads TGTGCCAGCAGCTTAGTTTGGTCTATGGGGGGATCACCCCTCCACTTT. Its protein product is CASSLVWSMGGSPLHF.

The chain has TRBV18 and TRBJ1-2; no reliable D call. The CDR3 has 14 amino acids. Trimming stripped 2 bases from V and 6 bases from J, with 13 bases between. Germline CDR1 KGHSH, CDR2 LQKENI. The chain's CDR3 is CASSPGFPRDGYTF. The CDR3 region has the DNA TGTGCCAGCTCACCAGGATTCCCGAGGGATGGCTACACCTTC.

This chain joins TRBV27 and TRBJ1-5; D is undetermined. The CDR3 length is 18 residues. Trimming took off 5 bases at V and 1 base at J, with 21 bases between the two ends. Germline V CDR1 and CDR2: MNHEY, SMNVEV (reference sequence). The CDR3 loop reads CASSGRGGPLLSNQPQHF. The DNA for the CDR3 is TGTGCCAGCAGTGGTCGGGGAGGGCCCCTATTGAGCAATCAGCCCCAGCATTTT.

With respect to this clone: The sample holds other DNA sequences that translate to the same CDR3. The V and J genes are TRBV7-9 and TRBJ2-7, with no clear D. The CDR3 extends over 14 amino acids. Germline values: CDR1 SEHNR, CDR2 FQNEAQ (reference sequence). Trimming removed 3 bases at V and 0 bases at J, with 9 bases between. The CDR3 DNA is TGTGCCAGCAGCTTGGCACAAAGCTCCTACGAGCAGTACTTC. Protein product: CASSLAQSSYEQYF.

This chain connects TRBV11-2 to TRBJ1-3; D is unresolved. Germline V lookup: CDR1 SGHAT, CDR2 FQNNGV. The CDR3 has 15 residues. Trimming removed 3 bases at V and 3 bases at J, with 12 bases between. CDR3 loop: CASSFTGGFGNTIYF. CDR3 nucleotides: TGTGCCAGCAGCTTCACGGGAGGGTTTGGAAACACCATATATTTT.

This clone was detected a few times. This chain connects TRBV19 to TRBJ1-1; D is unresolved. V was trimmed by 6 bases and J by 6 bases, leaving 20 bases between them. Germline V gives CDR1 LNHDA, CDR2 SQIVND (reference sequence). There are 15 residues in the CDR3. CDR3: CASSPRTGQHAEAFF. Written as DNA, the CDR3 is TGTGCCAGTAGCCCGCGGACTGGTCAACATGCTGAAGCTTTCTTT.

This chain joins TRBV19 and TRBJ2-7; 11 bases align to TRBD1. With V trimmed by 5 bases and J by 1 base, 10 bases remained unmatched. Germline CDR1 is LNHDA and CDR2 is SQIVND (reference sequence). The CDR3 runs 17 residues. The CDR3 sequence: CASSLGTGGVRSYEQYF. CDR3 DNA: TGTGCCAGTAGTCTCGGGACAGGGGGTGTGAGATCCTACGAGCAGTACTTC.

This clone was picked up a small number of times. V is TRBV18 and J is TRBJ1-5; D is perhaps TRBD1 (5 bases). V lost 3 bases to trimming and J lost 0 bases, with 12 bases between them. In germline, CDR1 is KGHSH, CDR2 LQKENI. CDR3 length equals 16 residues. DNA of the CDR3: TGTGCCAGCTCACCCCAGGGCCATTATAGCAATCAGCCCCAGCATTTT. This codes for CASSPQGHYSNQPQHF.

The chain couples TRBV15 to TRBJ2-2, with a possible D match to TRBD2 (6 bases). Germline CDR1 reads LNHNV; CDR2 reads YYDKDF (reference sequence). Trimming removed 2 bases at V and 6 bases at J, with 13 bases between. CDR3 length: 15 amino acids. The CDR3 loop is CATSRPGLVPGELFF. The DNA of the CDR3 is TGTGCCACCAGCAGACCGGGACTGGTCCCCGGGGAGCTGTTTTTT.

The V and J genes are TRBV5-6 and TRBJ1-5; D call uncertain. V was cut by 3 bases and J by 4 bases, with 5 bases left in between. This CDR3 is built from 12 residues. The germline gives CDR1 SGHDT, CDR2 YYEEEE. The chain's CDR3 is CASSWRNQPQHF. The CDR3 DNA follows: TGTGCCAGCAGCTGGCGGAATCAGCCCCAGCATTTT.

The rearrangement uses TRBV6-4 and TRBJ2-2; D gene unclear. The germline CDR1 and CDR2 sequences are MRHNA and SNTAGT. V lost 7 bases and J 7 bases, leaving 16 bases between the germline ends. The length of the CDR3 is 14 residues. CDR3 sequence reads: CASKEPKPNGELFF. CDR3 bases: TGTGCCAGCAAGGAGCCCAAACCCAACGGGGAGCTGTTTTTT.

The chain is built from TRBV6-4 and TRBJ1-2; 9 bases line up with TRBD1. CDR1 is MRHNA and CDR2 is SNTAGT in the germline V gene. Trimming at V came to 5 bases and at J to 7 bases, leaving 5 bases not matched to a gene. The CDR3 sequence is 13 residues long. The CDR3 DNA reads as TGTGCCAGCAGTATGGACAGGGGAAGTGGCTACACCTTC. It specifies CASSMDRGSGYTF.

The chain is built from TRBV10-3 and TRBJ2-3; D is perhaps TRBD2 (5 bases). Germline CDR1 reads ENHRY; CDR2 reads SYGVKD. The V end was cut by 6 bases, the J end by 0 bases, with 10 bases between. The CDR3 runs to 14 residues. The CDR3 region has the DNA TGTGCCATCAGATCGGGGTTCAGCACAGATACGCAGTATTTT. It yields the protein CAIRSGFSTDTQYF.

V is TRBV18 and J is TRBJ2-7; TRBD2 aligns across 11 bases. Trimming cost V 4 bases and J 0 bases; bases outside gene matches: 2. This CDR3 region has 15 residues. The germline V gene encodes CDR1 KGHSH and CDR2 LQKENI. The CDR3 nucleotides read TGTGCCAGCTCACGACTAGCGGGGAACTCCTACGAGCAGTACTTC. Translated: CASSRLAGNSYEQYF. The whole variable domain, filled in from reference TRBV18 and TRBJ2-7, reads NAGVMQNPRHLVRRRGQEARLRCSPMKGHSHVYWYRQLPEEGLKFMVYLQKENIIDESGMPKERFSAEFPKEGPSILRIQQVVRGDSAAYFCASSRLAGNSYEQYFGPGTRLTVT.

The V gene is TRBV6-5, the J gene TRBJ2-7, with a possible D match to TRBD1 (6 bases). V was trimmed by 2 bases and J by 3 bases, leaving 8 bases between them. The germline gives CDR1 MNHEY, CDR2 SVGAGI. This CDR3 has 13 amino acids. The CDR3 DNA reads as TGTGCCAGCAGTTACGGACAGAACTACGAGCAGTACTTC. Translated: CASSYGQNYEQYF.

CDR3 in amino acids: CASRPGQGAKTQYF. CDR3 sequence (DNA): TGTGCCAGCCGACCGGGACAGGGGGCGAAGACCCAGTACTTC. This chain joins TRBV2 and TRBJ2-5; 12 nucleotides agree with TRBD1. The ends lost 8 bases at V and 6 bases at J; junction bases unmatched: 7. Germline loops: CDR1 SNHLY, CDR2 FYNNEI. This CDR3 has 14 residues.

The chain is built from TRBV11-2 and TRBJ2-7; 7 positions agree with TRBD2. CDR3 size: 14 residues. V shed 2 bases and J 2 bases; nucleotides not matched to a gene: 3. The germline V gene encodes CDR1 SGHAT and CDR2 FQNNGV. The CDR3 region is CASSLPGRAYEQYF. DNA for the CDR3: TGTGCCAGCAGCTTACCTGGGAGGGCCTACGAGCAGTACTTC.